Presented here are 3 T cell receptor beta chains from one specimen sequenced in a study of OX40 agonist ivuxolimab in advanced cancers. Profiling relied on immunoSEQ multiplex PCR, and the TCRdb table lists in-frame clones only, not all of them. This sample has approximately 100,000 clones; 91% occur once, and the top ten carry 0.25% to 0.35%. The sample here was CD4+ or CD8+ T cells sorted from blood, taken in a trial of the OX40 agonist ivuxolimab. The source is an adult with an advanced solid tumor such as melanoma, head and neck, liver or kidney cancer.

This clone has only one observation. The chain links TRBV28 to TRBJ1-5; 7 bases align to TRBD1. The germline V gene has CDR1 MDHEN and CDR2 SYDVKM. J gave up 10 bases and V 2 bases, and 8 bases lay outside the gene matches. The CDR3 length is 14 residues. DNA for the CDR3: TGTGCCAGCAGTTTACCACAGGGGAGTCGCCCCCAGCATTTT. This codes for CASSLPQGSRPQHF.

The chain links TRBV19 to TRBJ2-3; 10 bases fit TRBD2. V lost 3 bases and J lost 1; bases outside the gene matches: 7. From germline, CDR1 is LNHDA and CDR2 SQIVND (reference sequence). This CDR3 has 17 amino acids. CDR3 sequence reads: CASSILASGSGTDTQYF. CDR3 nucleotide sequence: TGTGCCAGTAGTATCTTGGCTAGCGGGAGTGGCACAGATACGCAGTATTTT.

The sample holds one count of this clone. The CDR3 loop is CASSKHSRPNNEQFF. DNA for the CDR3: TGTGCCAGCAGCAAGCATAGCCGGCCCAACAATGAGCAGTTCTTC. V is TRBV11-3 and J is TRBJ2-1; D not certain. This CDR3 region has 15 residues. V shed 5 bases and J shed 5 bases, with 16 bases lying between them. Per the germline V gene, CDR1 is SGHNT and CDR2 is YENEEA. The full variable domain, its missing parts supplied by reference TRBV11-3 and TRBJ2-1, is EAGVVQSPRYKIIEKKQPVAFWCNPISGHNTLYWYLQNLGQGPELLIRYENEEAVDDSQLPKDRFSAERLKGVDSTLKIQPAELGDSAVYLCASSKHSRPNNEQFFGPGTRLTVL.